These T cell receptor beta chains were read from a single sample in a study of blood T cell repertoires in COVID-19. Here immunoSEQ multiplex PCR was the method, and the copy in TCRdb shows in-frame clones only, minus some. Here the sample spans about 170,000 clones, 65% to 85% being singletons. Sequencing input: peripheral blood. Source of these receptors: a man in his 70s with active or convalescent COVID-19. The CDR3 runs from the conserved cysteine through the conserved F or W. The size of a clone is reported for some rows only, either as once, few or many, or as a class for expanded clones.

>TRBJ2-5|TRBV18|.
CASSPMSQETQYF
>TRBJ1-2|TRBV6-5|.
CASRLYRGSNYGYTF
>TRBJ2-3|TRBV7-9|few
CASSLEASGARYTQYF
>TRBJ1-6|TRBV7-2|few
CASSREGRFNSPLHF
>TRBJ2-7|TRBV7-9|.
CASSTGTSWTYEQYF
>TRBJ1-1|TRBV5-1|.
CASSLAGRAGDTEAFF
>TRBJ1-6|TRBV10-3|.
CAIRDRMNSPLHF
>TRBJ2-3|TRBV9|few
CASSVGAGKDTQYF
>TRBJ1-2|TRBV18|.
CASSPANRAKGDHGYTF
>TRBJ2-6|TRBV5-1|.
CASSSLAAGANVLTF